The rows below give T cell receptor beta chains drawn from one sample of a study of regulatory T cells in long-lasting Graves disease. MiXCR was run by TCRdb on the multiplex PCR reads, yielding one entry per CDR3 protein. The data contain 530,000 or so distinct CDR3 sequences, roughly 12% of them seen just once; the ten biggest clones take up roughly 10%. In addition, the sample was reused for a study of T cells in Graves' hyperthyroidism and ophthalmopathy.

This specimen consisted of peripheral blood mononuclear cells (PBMCs), obtained at new diagnosis, from a patient treated with antithyroid drugs. These receptors came from a man between 25 and 39 years old with Graves disease. Both conserved end residues are part of each CDR3. The order of the fields is V gene, CDR3 protein.

V: TRBV20-1
CDR3: CSAVSGLKQETQYF

V: TRBV19
CDR3: CASSTTGGTETQYF

V: TRBV19
CDR3: CASSMGTVNTEAFF

V: TRBV29-1
CDR3: CSVEKGNYGYTF

V: TRBV5-1
CDR3: CASSAQGAENTEAFF

V: TRBV20-1
CDR3: CSAPRTSGADEQYF

V: TRBV2
CDR3: CASNGGVYYEQYF

V: TRBV12-3/TRBV12-4
CDR3: CASSFFQGQETQYF

V: TRBV20-1
CDR3: CSAQAGKGNQPQHF

V: TRBV9
CDR3: CASTTHPLAGGPRETQYF

V: TRBV6-5
CDR3: CASSYGAGGPAKNIQYF

V: TRBV7-2
CDR3: CASSLGLAGGTGEQFF

V: TRBV6-1
CDR3: CASSSLAGRDTQYF

V: TRBV3-1
CDR3: CASSNRVNTIYF

V: TRBV11-2
CDR3: CASSSWDRNSPLHF

V: TRBV20-1
CDR3: CSAMNTEAFF

V: TRBV25-1
CDR3: CASKSPEKYGYTF

V: TRBV12-3/TRBV12-4
CDR3: CASSFERSMNTEAFF

V: TRBV5-5
CDR3: CASSTIAGTGGYGYTF

V: TRBV5-1
CDR3: CASSAVAGRYEQYF

V: TRBV20-1
CDR3: CSARGLGSVADTQYF

V: TRBV27
CDR3: CASSSQGNLLYEQYF

V: TRBV20-1
CDR3: CSARSGADTQYF

V: TRBV19
CDR3: CASRVGGSSNQPQHF

V: TRBV6-1
CDR3: CASRVDSYGELFF

V: TRBV20-1
CDR3: CSASGPGTSGRTLDTQYF

V: TRBV3-1
CDR3: CASNHGGNTEAFF

V: TRBV19
CDR3: CASSIGANYGYTF

V: TRBV6-1
CDR3: CASIGQLLAKNIQYF

V: TRBV12-3/TRBV12-4
CDR3: CASSLEGGSADTQYF

V: TRBV20-1
CDR3: CSAPITDTYEQYF

V: TRBV27
CDR3: CASSPPPVQYF

V: TRBV5-5
CDR3: CASSFTDTNQPQHF

V: TRBV7-2
CDR3: CASSLLGTAFAEQYF

V: TRBV27
CDR3: CASSLSGTNPDTQYF

V: TRBV5-1
CDR3: CASSPWDPRTYEQYF

V: TRBV20-1
CDR3: CSALGRVVREQYF

V: TRBV29-1
CDR3: CSVGWQVNTEAFF

V: TRBV18
CDR3: CASSPSVGLAGGQGEQYF

V: TRBV6-5
CDR3: CASSYSGTGVFNSPLHF

V: TRBV5-1
CDR3: CASSQTGPGDEKLFF

V: TRBV6-5
CDR3: CASSYKPSDTQYF

V: TRBV12-3/TRBV12-4
CDR3: CASSLGRTGVFYEQYF

V: TRBV7-8
CDR3: CASSLGRSYGYTF

V: TRBV20-1
CDR3: CSARPTAPSGRRTNEQFF

V: TRBV7-2
CDR3: CASSPRTAGNTEAFF

V: TRBV7-9
CDR3: CASSLDSNTEAFF

V: TRBV29-1
CDR3: CSVQGSMGGGYEQYF

V: TRBV11-2
CDR3: CASSQGGLAQETQYF

V: TRBV5-6
CDR3: CASSLDGGGQPQHF

V: TRBV9
CDR3: CASSESGQETQYF

V: TRBV3-1
CDR3: CASSLSYGDTQYF

V: TRBV6-9
CDR3: CASSSGDRAKNIQYF

V: TRBV10-3
CDR3: CAISEGRRSTDTQYF